This T cell receptor (beta chain) was captured in a study of blood T cells in healthy people across ages. PCR was performed a second time for about 7 to 12 cycles using a sample-barcoded 5' primer and a J-beta primer mix. TCRdb re-called the 5' RACE reads through MiXCR, storing one row per CDR3 protein. The sample lists about 640,000 distinct CDR3 sequences, roughly 41% occurring once. Many counts were recorded for this clonotype. Sample donors were healthy Caucasian individuals that came from Russia, aged 6 to 90. This CDR3 region has 14 residues. V lost 2 bases and J lost 4, with 15 bases in between. CDR1 and CDR2 (germline): DFQATT, SNEGSKA (reference sequence).

The sequenced sample consisted of blood. This receptor was taken from an elderly man in good health. The chain is built from TRBV20-1 and TRBJ2-7; possible D gene TRBD2, 6 bases. Written as DNA, the CDR3 is TGCAGTGCTAGACCCGGGGGACCCGGGTACGAGCAGTACTTC. It translates to CSARPGGPGYEQYF.